This T cell receptor beta chain was captured in a study of CD8+CD57+ T cells in acquired aplastic anemia. At the level of the study: 3.2 ug was the average amount of DNA from sorted CD4+ and CD8+ cells. Findings of the study overall: Simpson's diversity of CD8+ cells was not significantly different in patients compared with controls.

With 0 bases removed from V and 7 bases from J, the gap between germline ends came to 7 bases. The CDR3 length is 13 residues. Patients included in sequencing had previously demonstrated CD8+CD57+ cell expansion by flow cytometry. This clonotype was seen repeatedly, ten times or more. Its antigen is unknown. The use of genomic DNA as template underpinned the TCR beta VDJ and CDR3 profiling. In TCRdb, the reads were re-called with MiXCR into one record per CDR3 protein. The top ten hold less than 0.85% of the sample, which has 450,000 to 600,000 distinct CDR3 sequences, around 33% seen once. This TCR came from a human donor with aplastic anemia. V gene TRBV12-3 or TRBV12-4 combines with J gene TRBJ1-5; D is unresolved. Input material: sorted CD4+, CD8+, or CD8+CD57+ T cells (not recorded which) from PBMCs. The CDR3: CASSLAGLQPQHF. In DNA, the CDR3 is TGTGCCAGCAGTTTAGCCGGTCTCCAGCCCCAGCATTTT.